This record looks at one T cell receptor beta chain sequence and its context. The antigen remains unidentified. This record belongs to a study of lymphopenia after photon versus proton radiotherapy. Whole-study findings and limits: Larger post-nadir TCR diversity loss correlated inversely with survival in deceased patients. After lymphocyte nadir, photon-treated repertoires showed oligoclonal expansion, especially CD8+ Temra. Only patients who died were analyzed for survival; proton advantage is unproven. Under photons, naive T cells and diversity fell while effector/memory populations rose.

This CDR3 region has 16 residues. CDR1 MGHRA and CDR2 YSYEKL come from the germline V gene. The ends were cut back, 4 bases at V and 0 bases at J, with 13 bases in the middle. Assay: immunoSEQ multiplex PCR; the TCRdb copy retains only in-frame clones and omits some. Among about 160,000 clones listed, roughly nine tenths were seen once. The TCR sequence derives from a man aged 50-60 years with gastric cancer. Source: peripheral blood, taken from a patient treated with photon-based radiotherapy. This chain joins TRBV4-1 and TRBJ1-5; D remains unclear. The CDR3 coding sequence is TGCGCCAGCAGCCGGGGATACGGTGGTAGCAATCAGCCCCAGCATTTT. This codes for CASSRGYGGSNQPQHF.